The clone carrying this T cell receptor beta chain was seen a few times. Its antigen is as yet unknown. V was trimmed by 1 base and J by 10 bases, leaving 10 bases between them. The CDR3 loop spans 12 amino acids. Looked up from germline, CDR1 is SGHAT and CDR2 is FQNNGV. This record comes from a study of beta chain features in type 1 diabetes. Whole-study results and caveats: Type 1 diabetes patients had VDJ junctions that carried fewer insertions and more deletions.

Expressed TCRB transcripts were sequenced because the entire RNA isolate underwent reverse transcription. Some clones are missing from TCRdb's copy, which holds only in-frame ones; the method was immunoSEQ multiplex PCR. The repertoire holds about 140,000 clones, with about 7.1% as singletons. Sequencing input: central memory CD4+ T cells from blood. This receptor was taken from a woman in her twenties or thirties in good health. The chain couples TRBV11-2 to TRBJ1-1; no reliable D call. The DNA for the CDR3 is TGTGCCAGCAGCTTAGCGTCTGCAGGAGCTTTCTTT. Translation: CASSLASAGAFF. Using reference TRBV11-2 and TRBJ1-1 for the parts outside the CDR3, the full variable domain is EAGVAQSPRYKIIEKRQSVAFWCNPISGHATLYWYQQILGQGPKLLIQFQNNGVVDDSQLPKDRFSAERLKGVDSTLKIQPAKLEDSAVYLCASSLASAGAFFGQGTRLTVV.